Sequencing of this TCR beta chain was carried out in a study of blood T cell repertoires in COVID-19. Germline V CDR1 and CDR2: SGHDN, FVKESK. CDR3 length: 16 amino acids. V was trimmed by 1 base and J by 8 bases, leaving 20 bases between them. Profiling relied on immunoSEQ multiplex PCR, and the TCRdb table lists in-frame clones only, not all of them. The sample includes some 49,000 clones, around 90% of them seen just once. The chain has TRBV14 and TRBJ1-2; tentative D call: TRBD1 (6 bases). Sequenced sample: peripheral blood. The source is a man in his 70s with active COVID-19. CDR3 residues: CASSQVVTGPLGGYTF. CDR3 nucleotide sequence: TGTGCCAGCAGCCAAGTTGTAACAGGGCCCCTCGGGGGCTACACCTTC.